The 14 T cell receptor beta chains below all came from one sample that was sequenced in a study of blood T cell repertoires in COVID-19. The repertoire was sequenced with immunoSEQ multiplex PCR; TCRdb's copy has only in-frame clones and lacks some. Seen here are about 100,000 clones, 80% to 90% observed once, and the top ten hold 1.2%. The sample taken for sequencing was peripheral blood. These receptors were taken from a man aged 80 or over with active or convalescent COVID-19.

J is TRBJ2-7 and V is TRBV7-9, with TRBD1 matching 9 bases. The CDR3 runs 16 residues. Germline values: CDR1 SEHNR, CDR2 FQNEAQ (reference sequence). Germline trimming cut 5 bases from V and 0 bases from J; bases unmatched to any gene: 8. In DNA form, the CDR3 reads TGTGCCAGCAGCCCTCCGGGACAGGGCAGCTCCTACGAGCAGTACTTC. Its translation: CASSPPGQGSSYEQYF.

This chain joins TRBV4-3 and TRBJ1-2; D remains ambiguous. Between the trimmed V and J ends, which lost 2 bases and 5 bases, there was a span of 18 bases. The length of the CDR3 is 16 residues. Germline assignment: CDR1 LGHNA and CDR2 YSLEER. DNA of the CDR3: TGCGCCAGCAGCCAAAATGCAATCCTTCCACTTTATGGCTACACCTTC. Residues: CASSQNAILPLYGYTF.

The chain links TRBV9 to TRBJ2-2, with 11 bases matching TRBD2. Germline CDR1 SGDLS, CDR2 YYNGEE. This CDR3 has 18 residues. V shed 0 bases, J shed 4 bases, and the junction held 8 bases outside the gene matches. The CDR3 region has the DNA TGTGCCAGCAGCGTAGCTCCACTAGCGGGAGCAGGCACCGGGGAGCTGTTTTTT. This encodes CASSVAPLAGAGTGELFF.

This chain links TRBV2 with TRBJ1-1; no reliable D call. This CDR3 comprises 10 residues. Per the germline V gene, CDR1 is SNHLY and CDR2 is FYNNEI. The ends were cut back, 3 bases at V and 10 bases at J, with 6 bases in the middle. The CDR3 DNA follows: TGTGCCAGCAGTGATAACGGAGCTTTCTTT. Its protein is CASSDNGAFF.

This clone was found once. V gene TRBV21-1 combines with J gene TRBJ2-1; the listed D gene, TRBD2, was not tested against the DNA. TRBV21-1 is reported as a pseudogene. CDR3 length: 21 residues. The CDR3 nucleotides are TGTGCCAGCAGCAAAGGGGGGGCTAGCGGGAAGATAAGAGAGACCTACAATGAGCAGTTCTTC. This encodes CASSKGGASGKIRETYNEQFF.

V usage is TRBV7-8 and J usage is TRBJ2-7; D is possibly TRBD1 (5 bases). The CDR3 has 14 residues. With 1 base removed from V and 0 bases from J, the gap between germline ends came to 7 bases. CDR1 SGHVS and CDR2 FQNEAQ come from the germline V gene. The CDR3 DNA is TGTGCCAGCAGCTTAGGACAGAGCTCCTACGAGCAGTACTTC. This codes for CASSLGQSSYEQYF.

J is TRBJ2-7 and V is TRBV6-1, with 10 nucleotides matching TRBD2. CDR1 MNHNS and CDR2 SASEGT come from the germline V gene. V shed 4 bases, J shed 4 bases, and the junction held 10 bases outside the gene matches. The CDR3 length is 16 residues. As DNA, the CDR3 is TGTGCCAGCAGTGCAGTTGGTGGACTAGCGGTATACGAGCAGTACTTC. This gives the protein CASSAVGGLAVYEQYF.

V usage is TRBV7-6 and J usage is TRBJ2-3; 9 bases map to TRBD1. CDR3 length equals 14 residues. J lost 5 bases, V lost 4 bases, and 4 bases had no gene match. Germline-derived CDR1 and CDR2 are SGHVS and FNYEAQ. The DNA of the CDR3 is TGTGCCAGCAGCTACGGACAGGGGCTAGATACGCAGTATTTT. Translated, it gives CASSYGQGLDTQYF. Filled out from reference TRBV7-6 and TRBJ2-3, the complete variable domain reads GAGVSQSPRYKVTKRGQDVALRCDPISGHVSLYWYRQALGQGPEFLTYFNYEAQQDKSGLPNDRFSAERPEGSISTLTIQRTEQRDSAMYRCASSYGQGLDTQYFGPGTRLTVL.

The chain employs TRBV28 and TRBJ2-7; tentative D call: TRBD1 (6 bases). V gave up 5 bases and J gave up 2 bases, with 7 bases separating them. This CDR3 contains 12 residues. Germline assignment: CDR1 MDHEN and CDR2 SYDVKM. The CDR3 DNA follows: TGTGCCAGCAGTCGACAGGCCTACGAGCAGTACTTC. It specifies CASSRQAYEQYF.

The DNA of the CDR3 is TGTGCCAGCAGCACCGGGACAGGGGGATATGGCTACACCTTC. This translates into CASSTGTGGYGYTF. This sequence joins TRBV7-8 and TRBJ1-2, with TRBD1 matching 11 bases. The J segment lost 5 bases and the V segment lost 5 bases, leaving 4 bases of the junction unmatched. This CDR3 has 14 amino acids. CDR1 and CDR2 from the germline V gene are SGHVS and FQNEAQ.

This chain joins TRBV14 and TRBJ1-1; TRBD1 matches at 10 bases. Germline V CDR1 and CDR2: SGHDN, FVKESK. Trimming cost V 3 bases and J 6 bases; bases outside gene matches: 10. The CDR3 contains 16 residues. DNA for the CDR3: TGTGCCAGCAGCCACGGGACAGGGGTCCGGAGGGCTGAAGCTTTCTTT. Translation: CASSHGTGVRRAEAFF.

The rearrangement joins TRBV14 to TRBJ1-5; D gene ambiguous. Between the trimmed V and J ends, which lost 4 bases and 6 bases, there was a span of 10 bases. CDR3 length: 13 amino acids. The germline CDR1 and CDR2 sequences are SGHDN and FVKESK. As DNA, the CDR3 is TGTGCCAGCAGCCGAGGTGTGACTCAGCCCCAGCATTTT. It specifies CASSRGVTQPQHF.

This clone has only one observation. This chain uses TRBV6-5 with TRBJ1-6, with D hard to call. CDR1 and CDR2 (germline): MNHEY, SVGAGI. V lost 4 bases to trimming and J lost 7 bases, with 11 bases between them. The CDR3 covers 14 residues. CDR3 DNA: TGTGCCAGCAGTTTAGCGAATTTCAATTCACCCCTCCACTTT. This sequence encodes CASSLANFNSPLHF.

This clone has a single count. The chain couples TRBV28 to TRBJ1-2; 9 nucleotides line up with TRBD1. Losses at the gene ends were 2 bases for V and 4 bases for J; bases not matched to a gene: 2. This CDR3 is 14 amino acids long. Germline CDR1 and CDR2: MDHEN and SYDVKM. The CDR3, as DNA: TGTGCCAGCAGTTTAGGGACAGGGCCCTATGGCTACACCTTC. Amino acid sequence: CASSLGTGPYGYTF.